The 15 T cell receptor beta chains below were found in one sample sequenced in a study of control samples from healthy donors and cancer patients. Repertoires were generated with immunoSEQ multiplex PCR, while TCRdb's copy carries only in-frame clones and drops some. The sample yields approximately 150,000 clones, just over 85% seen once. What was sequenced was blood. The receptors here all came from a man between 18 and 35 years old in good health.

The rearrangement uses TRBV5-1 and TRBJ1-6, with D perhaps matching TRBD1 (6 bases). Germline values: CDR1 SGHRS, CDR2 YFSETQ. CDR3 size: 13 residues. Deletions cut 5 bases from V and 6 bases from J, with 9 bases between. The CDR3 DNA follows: TGCGCCAGCAGGAGGACAGTTAATTCACCCCTCCACTTT. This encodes CASRRTVNSPLHF.

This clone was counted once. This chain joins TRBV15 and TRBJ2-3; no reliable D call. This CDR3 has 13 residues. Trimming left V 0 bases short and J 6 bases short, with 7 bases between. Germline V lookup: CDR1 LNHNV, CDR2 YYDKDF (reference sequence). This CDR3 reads CATSRDIGDTQYF. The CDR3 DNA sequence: TGTGCCACCAGCAGAGATATCGGGGATACGCAGTATTTT.

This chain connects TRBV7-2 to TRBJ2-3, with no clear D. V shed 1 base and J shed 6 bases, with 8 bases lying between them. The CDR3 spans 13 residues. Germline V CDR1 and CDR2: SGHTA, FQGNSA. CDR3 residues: CASSLVVGDTQYF. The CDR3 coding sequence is TGTGCCAGCAGCTTAGTGGTGGGGGATACGCAGTATTTT.

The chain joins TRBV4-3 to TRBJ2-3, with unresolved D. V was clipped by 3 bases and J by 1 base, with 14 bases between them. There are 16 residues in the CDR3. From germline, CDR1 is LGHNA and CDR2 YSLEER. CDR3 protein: CASSQSAAERTDTQYF. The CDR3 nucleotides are TGCGCCAGCAGCCAGAGCGCGGCGGAACGCACAGATACGCAGTATTTT.

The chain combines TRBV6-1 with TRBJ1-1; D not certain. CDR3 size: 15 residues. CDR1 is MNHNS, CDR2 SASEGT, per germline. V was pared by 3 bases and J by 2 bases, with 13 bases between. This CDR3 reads CASSEVVYGNTEAFF. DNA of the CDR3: TGTGCCAGCAGTGAGGTCGTCTATGGCAACACTGAAGCTTTCTTT.

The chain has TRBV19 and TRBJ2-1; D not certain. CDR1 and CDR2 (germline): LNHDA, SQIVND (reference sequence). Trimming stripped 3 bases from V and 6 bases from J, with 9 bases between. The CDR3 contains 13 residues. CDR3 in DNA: TGTGCCAGTAGTATGTCCAGTATCAATGAGCAGTTCTTC. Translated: CASSMSSINEQFF.

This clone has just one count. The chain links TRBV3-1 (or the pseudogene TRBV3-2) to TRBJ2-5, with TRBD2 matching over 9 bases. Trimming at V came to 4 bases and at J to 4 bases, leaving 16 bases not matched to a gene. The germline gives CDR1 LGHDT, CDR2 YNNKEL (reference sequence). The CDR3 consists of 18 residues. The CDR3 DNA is TGTGCCAGCAGCCTGGAAAAGTCTAGCGGGGCCGGGAGAGAGACCCAGTACTTC. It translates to CASSLEKSSGAGRETQYF.

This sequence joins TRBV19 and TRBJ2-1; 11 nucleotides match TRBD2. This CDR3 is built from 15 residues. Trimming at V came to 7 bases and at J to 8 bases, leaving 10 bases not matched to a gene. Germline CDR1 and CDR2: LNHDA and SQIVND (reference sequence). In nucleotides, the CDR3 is TGTGCCAGTACCACTACTAGCGGGGGTTTCGATGAGCAGTTCTTC. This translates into CASTTTSGGFDEQFF.

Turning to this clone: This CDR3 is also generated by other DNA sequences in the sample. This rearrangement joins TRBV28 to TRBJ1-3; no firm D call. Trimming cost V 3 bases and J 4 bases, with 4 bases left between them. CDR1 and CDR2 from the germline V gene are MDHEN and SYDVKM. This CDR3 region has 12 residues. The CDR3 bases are TGTGCCAGCAGTTTGAAGGGAAACACCATATATTTT. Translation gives CASSLKGNTIYF.

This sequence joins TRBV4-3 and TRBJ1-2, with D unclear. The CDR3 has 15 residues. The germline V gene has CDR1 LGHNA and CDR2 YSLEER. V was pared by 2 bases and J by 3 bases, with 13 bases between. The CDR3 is CASSQSHPVYYGYTF. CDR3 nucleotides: TGCGCCAGCAGCCAATCACACCCGGTATACTATGGCTACACCTTC.

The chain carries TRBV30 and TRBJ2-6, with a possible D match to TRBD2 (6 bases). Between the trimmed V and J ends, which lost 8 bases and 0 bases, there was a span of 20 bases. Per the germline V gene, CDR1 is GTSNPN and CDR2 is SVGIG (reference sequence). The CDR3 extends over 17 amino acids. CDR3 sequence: CAGDLTRLSSGANVLTF. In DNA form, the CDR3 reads TGTGCCGGGGACTTGACTAGACTGAGCTCTGGGGCCAACGTCCTGACTTTC.

In nucleotides, the CDR3 is TGTGCCAGCAGTTCGGGGGGTGCCGGAAACACCATATATTTT. Residues: CASSSGGAGNTIYF. This sequence joins TRBV6-5 and TRBJ1-3; possible D gene TRBD1, 5 bases. Deletions cut 4 bases from V and 4 bases from J, with 11 bases between. Germline-derived CDR1 and CDR2 are MNHEY and SVGAGI. The CDR3 contains 14 residues.

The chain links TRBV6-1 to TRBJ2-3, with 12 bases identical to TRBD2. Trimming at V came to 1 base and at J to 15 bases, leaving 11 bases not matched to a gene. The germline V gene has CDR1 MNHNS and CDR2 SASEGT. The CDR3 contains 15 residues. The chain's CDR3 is CASSEEWTSGARVYF. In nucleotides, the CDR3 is TGTGCCAGCAGTGAAGAGTGGACTAGCGGGGCCCGGGTCTATTTT.

The CDR3 coding sequence is TGTGCCAGCAGCTTGGATGGGACAGAAACCTACGAGCAGTACTTC. Translated, it gives CASSLDGTETYEQYF. The J gene is TRBJ2-7, the V gene TRBV5-5; TRBD1 aligns across 7 bases. V trimming: 0 bases; J trimming: 2 bases; junction bases outside the gene matches: 5. Germline V CDR1 and CDR2: SGHKS, YYEKEE (reference sequence). This CDR3 spans 15 amino acids.

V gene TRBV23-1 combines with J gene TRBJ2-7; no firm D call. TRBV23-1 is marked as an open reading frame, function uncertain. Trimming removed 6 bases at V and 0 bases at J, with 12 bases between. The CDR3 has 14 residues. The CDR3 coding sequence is TGCGCCAGCAGGGCGGACGGAAGCTCCTACGAGCAGTACTTC. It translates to CASRADGSSYEQYF.